Below are 22 T cell receptor beta chains sequenced from a single sample in a study of T cells in Graves' hyperthyroidism and ophthalmopathy (dated by TCRdb to 2018 to 2020). The library was prepared using multiplex PCR. Sequencing relied on an Illumina HiSeq 2000. Amplification of TCR beta CDR3 regions was carried out from RNA transcripts. The first round of RT-PCR for the TCR CDR3 was performed with the HTBI primer set and the Qiagen OneStep RT-PCR kit. The public reads were run again by TCRdb, first through fastp at Q25 and then through MiXCR, and only productive beta chains were kept. Rows with a matching CDR3 protein are joined into one entry that keeps the most common DNA and genes. Across this sample there are fewer than 450,000 distinct CDR3 sequences, with over 12% seen only once. The ten largest clones capture 25% to 30% of the sample. The source material was blood. The receptors here all came from a man between 45 and 60 years old with Graves' ophthalmopathy.

Details on this clonotype: A read error may be the cause here, since a much bigger clone is one base away. This rearrangement joins TRBV27 to TRBJ1-1; TRBD1 matches 7 bases. Germline-derived CDR1 and CDR2 are MNHEY and SMNVEV (reference sequence). CDR3 length: 14 amino acids. The CDR3 DNA follows: TGTGCCAGCAGCCTATTACAGGAGGGGGCTGAAGCTCTCTTT. It encodes CASSLLQEGAEALF.

This clonotype was picked up a small number of times. This chain joins TRBV20-1 and TRBJ1-6, with unresolved D. Trimming cost V 1 base and J 0 bases, with 7 bases left between them. The CDR3 is 15 amino acids. Germline CDR1 is DFQATT and CDR2 is SNEGSKA (reference sequence). CDR3 nucleotides: TGCAGTGCTAGAGTTGGGAGCTCCTATAATTCACCCCTCCACTTT. Translation: CSARVGSSYNSPLHF.

The chain has TRBV5-1 and TRBJ2-5; D is perhaps TRBD2 (5 bases). The J call may be faulty, since TRBJ2-1 better matches the DNA end. This CDR3 is 14 amino acids long. Germline values: CDR1 SGHRS, CDR2 YFSETQ. CDR3: CASSLEGNGETQFF. Here the CDR3 DNA reads TGCGCCAGCAGCTTGGAAGGGAATGGGGAGACCCAGTTCTTC.

This clonotype has a handful of counts. The chain employs TRBV24-1 and TRBJ2-7; TRBD1 agrees at 9 bases. Trimming cost V 1 base and J 7 bases; bases outside gene matches: 4. The CDR3 is 14 residues long. The germline V gene encodes CDR1 KGHDR and CDR2 SFDVKD. In nucleotides, the CDR3 is TGTGCCACCAGTGATTTTGAGACAGGGGGTGAGCAGTACTTC. The encoded protein is CATSDFETGGEQYF.

This clonotype has at least ten counts. This chain links TRBV20-1 with TRBJ1-5; D ambiguous. The CDR3 consists of 14 residues. Germline V gene data show CDR1 as DFQATT and CDR2 as SNEGSKA (reference sequence). V lost 3 bases to trimming and J lost 4 bases, with 13 bases between them. The CDR3 region is CSARRTETNQPQHF. The DNA of the CDR3 is TGCAGTGCTAGGAGGACCGAGACTAATCAGCCCCAGCATTTT.

The chain is built from TRBV19 and TRBJ2-1; TRBD1 is a possible D gene (6 bases). Germline V gene sequence: CDR1 LNHDA, CDR2 SQIVND (reference sequence). V lost 7 bases and J lost 7, with 14 bases in between. The CDR3 contains 13 residues. CDR3 nucleotides: TGTGCCAGTACAACACGAACAGGGAATGAGCAGTTCTTC. Its protein product is CASTTRTGNEQFF.

The CDR3 sequence: CATSRDGPQFF. CDR3 DNA: TGTGCCACCAGCAGAGACGGACCCCAGTTCTTC. The gene calls are TRBV15 and TRBJ2-1; D is unresolved. The ends were cut back, 0 bases at V and 13 bases at J, with 7 bases in the middle. The CDR3 contains 11 residues. CDR1 is LNHNV, CDR2 YYDKDF, per germline (reference sequence).

This clonotype was detected many times. The chain combines TRBV2 with TRBJ1-6; 7 nucleotides match TRBD1. The CDR3 is 15 amino acids. V dropped 7 bases and J dropped 6; count of bases not matched to a gene: 9. CDR1 SNHLY and CDR2 FYNNEI come from the germline V gene. In nucleotides, the CDR3 is TGTGCCAGCAAGAAAACAGGGGACACTAATTCACCCCTCCACTTT. This sequence encodes CASKKTGDTNSPLHF.

This clonotype was detected many times. The CDR3 reads CASSQAHHGRSGETQYF. The DNA of the CDR3 is TGTGCCAGCAGCCAAGCTCACCACGGTAGGAGTGGAGAGACCCAGTACTTC. The rearrangement uses TRBV3-1 and TRBJ2-5, with no clear D. The CDR3 runs 17 residues. CDR1 is LGHDT, CDR2 YNNKEL, per germline (reference sequence). V was cut by 1 base and J by 4 bases, with 19 bases left in between.

This clonotype was detected only a few times. CDR3 coding DNA: TGCAGTGCCCACGGCGTCGGGAGTTACAATGAGCAGTTCTTC. Its protein is CSAHGVGSYNEQFF. V is TRBV20-1 and J is TRBJ2-1; tentatively, D is TRBD2 (6 bases). Germline V lookup: CDR1 DFQATT, CDR2 SNEGSKA (reference sequence). The CDR3 is made up of 14 amino acids. Trimming took off 6 bases at V and 4 bases at J, with 16 bases between the two ends.

This clonotype was counted a few times. The final CDR3 position lacks the conserved phenylalanine or tryptophan, pointing to a likely read error. This rearrangement joins TRBV2 to TRBJ2-7; no clear D. The CDR3 loop spans 13 amino acids. The V end was cut by 3 bases, the J end by 0 bases, with 6 bases between. Germline CDR1 is SNHLY and CDR2 is FYNNEI. The CDR3 spells CASSDWDSYEQYL. In DNA, the CDR3 is TGTGCCAGCAGTGACTGGGACTCCTACGAGCAGTACCTC.

In its sample, this clonotype was seen many times. V usage is TRBV28 and J usage is TRBJ2-7, with 8 bases that match TRBD1. CDR3 size: 14 residues. Germline V CDR1 and CDR2: MDHEN, SYDVKM. The V and J ends lost 10 bases and 1 base, in that order; junction bases with no gene match: 9. This CDR3 is CATDRGALSYEQYF. The CDR3 DNA reads TGTGCCACCGACAGGGGCGCACTATCCTACGAGCAGTACTTC.

The chain combines TRBV13 with TRBJ2-1; D perhaps matches TRBD1 (6 bases). This CDR3 has 14 amino acids. V was shortened by 5 bases and J by 6 bases, with 14 bases between the two germline ends. Germline V gives CDR1 PRHDT, CDR2 FYEKMQ (reference sequence). The CDR3 is CASSGKQGFNEQFF. The CDR3 nucleotides are TGTGCCAGCAGCGGCAAACAGGGTTTCAATGAGCAGTTCTTC.

There are many counts of this clonotype. V usage is TRBV7-2 and J usage is TRBJ2-7; no firm D call. This CDR3 spans 14 amino acids. V was pared by 0 bases and J by 1 base, with 7 bases between. Germline CDR1 SGHTA, CDR2 FQGNSA. The CDR3 region is CASSLAFSSYEQYF. The CDR3 nucleotides read TGTGCCAGCAGCTTAGCGTTCTCTTCCTACGAGCAGTACTTC. Drawing the rest from reference TRBV7-2 and TRBJ2-7, the complete variable domain is GAGVSQSPSNKVTEKGKDVELRCDPISGHTALYWYRQSLGQGLEFLIYFQGNSAPDKSGLPSDRFSAERTGGSVSTLTIQRTQQEDSAVYLCASSLAFSSYEQYFGPGTRLTVT.

The sample holds many counts of this clonotype. The chain recombines TRBV28 with TRBJ2-6; D is perhaps TRBD2 (6 bases). Trimming pared 6 bases from V and 2 bases from J, leaving 14 bases between. Germline V gene lookup returns CDR1 MDHEN and CDR2 SYDVKM. The CDR3 contains 16 residues. For the CDR3, the DNA is TGTGCCAGCAGCGCCCTTCTAGCGACTGGGGCCAACGTCCTGACTTTC. It encodes CASSALLATGANVLTF.

This clonotype was seen at least ten times. The chain couples TRBV27 to TRBJ1-3; D is unresolved. The CDR3 sequence is 15 residues long. Trimming cost V 6 bases and J 1 base, with 13 bases left between them. Looked up from germline, CDR1 is MNHEY and CDR2 is SMNVEV (reference sequence). CDR3 nucleotides: TGTGCCAGCAGCCTCGTAGGAGGGTCTGGAAACACCATATATTTT. This gives the protein CASSLVGGSGNTIYF.

The sample holds many counts of this clonotype. The chain joins TRBV7-9 to TRBJ2-1; 7 bases match TRBD2. The CDR3 has 15 residues. Germline V gene sequence: CDR1 SEHNR, CDR2 FQNEAQ (reference sequence). The trim removed 5 bases at V and 7 bases at J, leaving 11 bases unmatched. DNA for the CDR3: TGTGCCAGCAGCCCGAGGGGAGGGCATGGGAATGAGCAGTTCTTC. Translating gives CASSPRGGHGNEQFF.

This clonotype was counted ten times or more. The rearrangement links TRBV30 to TRBJ2-3; D gene ambiguous. The germline V and J ends were trimmed by 6 bases and 2 bases, with 12 bases remaining between them. Germline assignment: CDR1 GTSNPN and CDR2 SVGIG (reference sequence). This CDR3 spans 13 amino acids. CDR3: CACRLGVTDTQYF. CDR3 nucleotide sequence: TGTGCCTGCCGGCTAGGAGTCACAGATACGCAGTATTTT.

The table lists this clonotype with many counts. The rearrangement joins TRBV12-5 to TRBJ1-1; a possible D gene is TRBD1 (5 bases). Per germline, CDR1 LGHNT and CDR2 FRNRAP. V dropped 8 bases and J dropped 3 bases, with 19 bases sitting between them. The CDR3 runs 15 residues. The CDR3 DNA reads TGTGCTAGTACCTGGGGCGGCAGGGAGTACACTGAAGCTTTCTTT. This encodes CASTWGGREYTEAFF.

The chain recombines TRBV12-3 or TRBV12-4 with TRBJ1-1, with D uncertain. The CDR3 runs 12 residues. Trimming stripped 5 bases from V and 7 bases from J, with 11 bases between. As DNA, the CDR3 is TGTGCCAGCAGTCCCGGGCCTAATGAAGCTTTCTTT. Encoded protein: CASSPGPNEAFF.

This clonotype has ten or more counts. V gene TRBV30 combines with J gene TRBJ2-2, with D uncertain. Germline CDR1 reads GTSNPN; CDR2 reads SVGIG (reference sequence). This CDR3 has 17 residues. With 4 bases removed from V and 3 bases from J, the gap between germline ends came to 21 bases. CDR3 nucleotide sequence: TGTGCCTGGAAAAAAGGGCAGACCTATTCGTACACCGGGGAGCTGTTTTTT. Translated: CAWKKGQTYSYTGELFF.

This clonotype was counted at least ten times. The chain uses TRBV18 and TRBJ2-5; no definite D call. There are 12 residues in the CDR3. The V gene lost 2 bases and the J gene lost 2 bases, with 3 bases spanning the gap. The germline V gene has CDR1 KGHSH and CDR2 LQKENI. The CDR3 nucleotides read TGTGCCAGCTCACCAGATCAAGAGACCCAGTACTTC. Encoded protein: CASSPDQETQYF.